The 12 T cell receptor beta chains given below trace back to one sample, sequenced in a study of control samples from healthy donors and cancer patients. Method: immunoSEQ multiplex PCR; TCRdb's copy keeps in-frame clones and lacks some. The table includes 100,000 to 150,000 clones, nearly 90% detected once. The sample was blood. Receptor source: a man aged 50 to 60 in good health.

The chain carries TRBV6-5 and TRBJ2-2; the D gene is possibly TRBD2 (5 bases). The V gene's germline CDR1 is MNHEY and CDR2 SVGAGI. This CDR3 region has 14 residues. The ends were cut back, 0 bases at V and 6 bases at J, with 8 bases in the middle. CDR3 coding DNA: TGTGCCAGCAGTTACTCGTTCGGGGCCGGGGAGCTGTTTTTT. Translating it yields CASSYSFGAGELFF.

The rearrangement links TRBV7-9 to TRBJ2-1; 9 bases align to TRBD2. CDR1 and CDR2 from the germline V gene are SEHNR and FQNEAQ (reference sequence). J was trimmed by 4 bases and V by 5 bases; bases with no gene match: 9. The CDR3 contains 16 residues. CDR3: CASSSFGAGGYNEQFF. The CDR3 DNA sequence: TGTGCCAGCAGCAGCTTTGGAGCGGGGGGTTACAATGAGCAGTTCTTC.

This sequence joins TRBV28 and TRBJ2-7; 7 bases agree with TRBD1. This CDR3 comprises 12 residues. Germline V CDR1 and CDR2: MDHEN, SYDVKM. V was clipped by 4 bases and J by 7 bases; unmatched bases: 4. The CDR3 loop is CASSSSGGEQYF. The CDR3 DNA reads as TGTGCCAGCAGTTCGTCAGGGGGAGAGCAGTACTTC.

The chain uses TRBV5-6 and TRBJ2-2, with D possibly TRBD1 on 6 matching bases. V lost 4 bases to trimming and J lost 2 bases, with 15 bases between them. This CDR3 has 16 residues. CDR1 and CDR2 (germline): SGHDT, YYEEEE. For the CDR3, the DNA is TGTGCCAGCAGCAGACGCCGGACAGTCAACACCGGGGAGCTGTTTTTT. Its protein product is CASSRRRTVNTGELFF.

The J gene is TRBJ2-5, the V gene TRBV9, with D perhaps matching TRBD1 (6 bases). This CDR3 has 16 amino acids. Germline V CDR1 and CDR2: SGDLS, YYNGEE. Deletions cut 0 bases from V and 2 bases from J, with 14 bases between. The CDR3 sequence: CASSVGPRGHQETQYF. The CDR3 DNA follows: TGTGCCAGCAGCGTAGGGCCTAGGGGACATCAAGAGACCCAGTACTTC. The entire variable domain, with the rest obtained from reference TRBV9 and TRBJ2-5, is as follows: DSGVTQTPKHLITATGQRVTLRCSPRSGDLSVYWYQQSLDQGLQFLIQYYNGEERAKGNILERFSAQQFPDLHSELNLSSLELGDSALYFCASSVGPRGHQETQYFGPGTRLLVL.

The rearrangement joins TRBV19 to TRBJ1-5; D unclear. The CDR3 loop spans 15 amino acids. Looked up from germline, CDR1 is LNHDA and CDR2 is SQIVND (reference sequence). V shed 5 bases and J shed 4 bases, with 15 bases lying between them. CDR3 sequence: CASSPFEDLNQPQHF. CDR3 DNA: TGTGCCAGTAGTCCCTTTGAGGACCTGAATCAGCCCCAGCATTTT.

This sequence joins TRBV30 and TRBJ1-6, with 8 bases that match TRBD1. The germline V gene has CDR1 GTSNPN and CDR2 SVGIG (reference sequence). Trimming removed 7 bases from V and 10 bases from J; junction bases left unmatched: 12. The CDR3 totals 14 residues. Here the CDR3 reads CASSVGQEESPLHF. CDR3 sequence (DNA): TGTGCCTCAAGCGTGGGACAGGAGGAATCACCCCTCCACTTT.

This clone was counted only a few times. V and J are TRBV5-1 and TRBJ2-5; D tentatively fits TRBD1 or TRBD2 (5 bases each). V lost 4 bases and J lost 4, with 14 bases in between. Germline V gene lookup returns CDR1 SGHRS and CDR2 YFSETQ. CDR3 length: 14 amino acids. CDR3 nucleotide sequence: TGCGCCAGCAGCAACGGGACGCTACCAGAGACCCAGTACTTC. Residues: CASSNGTLPETQYF.

J is TRBJ1-1 and V is TRBV25-1, with 10 positions matching TRBD1. Trimming at V came to 4 bases and at J to 5 bases, leaving 7 bases not matched to a gene. CDR1 is MGHDK, CDR2 SYGVNS, per germline. The CDR3 has 15 residues. CDR3 sequence (DNA): TGTGCCAGCAGTGCCTCGACAGGGGGCAAAACTGAAGCTTTCTTT. It is translated as CASSASTGGKTEAFF.

The V gene is TRBV3-1 (or the pseudogene TRBV3-2), the J gene TRBJ2-2; D is possibly TRBD2 (5 bases). CDR3 length: 14 amino acids. From germline, CDR1 is LGHDT and CDR2 YNNKEL (reference sequence). Trimming cost V 4 bases and J 2 bases, with 8 bases left between them. This chain's CDR3 is CASSLGINTGELFF. Written as DNA, the CDR3 is TGTGCCAGCAGCCTCGGGATAAACACCGGGGAGCTGTTTTTT.

CDR3: CASSYSGSQGFGYTF. CDR3 sequence (DNA): TGTGCCAGCAGTTACTCGGGCTCCCAGGGGTTTGGCTACACCTTC. The chain links TRBV6-6 to TRBJ1-2; tentative D call: TRBD1 (6 bases). The CDR3 is 15 amino acids. The germline V and J ends were trimmed by 0 bases and 7 bases, with 15 bases remaining between them. Per germline, CDR1 MNHNY and CDR2 SVGAGI (reference sequence).

The chain links TRBV19 to TRBJ1-1, with D tentatively TRBD1 (5 bases). Germline CDR1 LNHDA, CDR2 SQIVND (reference sequence). This CDR3 region has 14 residues. V was shortened by 3 bases and J by 5 bases, with 13 bases between the two germline ends. DNA of the CDR3: TGTGCCAGTAGTATTCTCGGGACTTGGACTGAAGCTTTCTTT. Encoded protein: CASSILGTWTEAFF.